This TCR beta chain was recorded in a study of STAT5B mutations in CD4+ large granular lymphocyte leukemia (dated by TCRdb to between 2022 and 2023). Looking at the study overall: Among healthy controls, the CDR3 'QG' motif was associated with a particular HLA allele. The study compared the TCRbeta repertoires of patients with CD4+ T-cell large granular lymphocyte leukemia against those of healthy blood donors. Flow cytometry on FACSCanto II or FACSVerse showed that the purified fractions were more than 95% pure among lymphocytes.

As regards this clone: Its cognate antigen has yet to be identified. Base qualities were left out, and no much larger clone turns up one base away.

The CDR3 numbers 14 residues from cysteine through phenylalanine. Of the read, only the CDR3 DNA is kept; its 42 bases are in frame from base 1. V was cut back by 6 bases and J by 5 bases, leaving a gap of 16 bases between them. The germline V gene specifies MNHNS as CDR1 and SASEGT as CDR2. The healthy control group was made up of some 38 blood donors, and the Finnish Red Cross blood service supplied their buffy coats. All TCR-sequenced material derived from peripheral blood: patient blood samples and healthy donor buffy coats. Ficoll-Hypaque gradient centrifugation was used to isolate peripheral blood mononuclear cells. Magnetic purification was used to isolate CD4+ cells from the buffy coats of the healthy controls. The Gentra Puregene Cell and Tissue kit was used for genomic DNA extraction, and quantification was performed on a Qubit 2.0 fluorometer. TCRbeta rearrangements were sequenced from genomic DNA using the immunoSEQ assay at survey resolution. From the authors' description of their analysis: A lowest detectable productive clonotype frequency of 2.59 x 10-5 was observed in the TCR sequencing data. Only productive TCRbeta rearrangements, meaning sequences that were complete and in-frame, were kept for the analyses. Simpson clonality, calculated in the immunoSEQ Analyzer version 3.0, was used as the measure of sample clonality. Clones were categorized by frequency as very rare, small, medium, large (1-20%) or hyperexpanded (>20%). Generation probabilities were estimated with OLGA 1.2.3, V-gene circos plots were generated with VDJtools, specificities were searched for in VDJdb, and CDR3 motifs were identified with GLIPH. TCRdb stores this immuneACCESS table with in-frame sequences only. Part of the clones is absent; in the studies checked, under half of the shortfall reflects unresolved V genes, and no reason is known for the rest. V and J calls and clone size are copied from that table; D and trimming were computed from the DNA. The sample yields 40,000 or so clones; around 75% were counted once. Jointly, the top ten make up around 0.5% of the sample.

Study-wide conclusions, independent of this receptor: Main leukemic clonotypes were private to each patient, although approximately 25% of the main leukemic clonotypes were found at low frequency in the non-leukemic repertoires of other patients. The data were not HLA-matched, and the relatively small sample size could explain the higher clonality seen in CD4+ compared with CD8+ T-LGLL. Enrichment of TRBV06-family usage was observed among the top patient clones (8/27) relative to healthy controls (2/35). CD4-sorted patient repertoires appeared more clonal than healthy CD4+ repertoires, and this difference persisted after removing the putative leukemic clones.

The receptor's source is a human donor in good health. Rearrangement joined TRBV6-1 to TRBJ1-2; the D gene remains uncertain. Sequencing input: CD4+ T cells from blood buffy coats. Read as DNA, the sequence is TGTGCCAGCAGCCCAAATTGGGCGGAGTATGGCTACACCTTC. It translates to CASSPNWAEYGYTF.